The T cell receptor beta chain described here comes from a study of blood T cell repertoires in COVID-19. Study-level information: Material from acute and convalescent COVID-19 was sourced from the United States, Italy and Spain. Sources were T cells, B-cell-depleted T cells, or PBMCs; the material itself was cDNA or gDNA.

Per germline, CDR1 LNHDA and CDR2 SQIVND (reference sequence). CDR3 length equals 14 residues. V was cut by 7 bases and J by 8 bases, with 17 bases left in between. Authors' data handling: The assay estimated nucleated cells by amplifying reference gene primers. The assay was immunoSEQ multiplex PCR, and TCRdb's table has in-frame clones only and misses some. For V, J and clone size, that table is used; D and trimming come from the DNA. The table shows about 220,000 clones, with around 84% occurring only once. The TCR comes from a man aged 50 to 60 with active or convalescent COVID-19. The chain couples TRBV19 to TRBJ1-4, with D tentatively TRBD1 (5 bases). The sequencing sample was made of peripheral blood. CDR3 nucleotides: TGTGCCAGTAACGCAGGGAGGTCGGGGGAAAAACTGTTTTTT. Encoded protein: CASNAGRSGEKLFF.